These T cell receptor beta chains were read from a single sample in a study of T cells in Graves' hyperthyroidism and ophthalmopathy. TCRdb reprocessed the multiplex PCR reads via MiXCR and lists one record per CDR3 protein. Here the sample spans 250,000 to 350,000 distinct CDR3 sequences, about 17% being singletons. Sequencing was done on a sample of blood. All receptors derive from a woman aged 55-70 years with Graves' ophthalmopathy. Both conserved end residues are part of each CDR3. A D gene is named only where the DNA matches it firmly. Clone sizes are given selectively: once, few, many, or a class where the clone is expanded.

clone_size,d_call,j_call,v_call,cdr3_aa,cdr3_nt
-,-,TRBJ2-2,TRBV6-5,CASSYGGGGTGELFF,TGTGCCAGCAGTTACGGGGGTGGAGGCACCGGGGAGCTGTTTTTT
few,TRBD2,TRBJ2-5,TRBV9,CASSAGLAGETQYF,TGTGCCAGCAGCGCGGGACTAGCGGGAGAGACCCAGTACTTC
many,-,TRBJ2-7,TRBV6-2/TRBV6-3,CASSYGSGSLSYEQYF,TGTGCCAGCAGTTACGGGTCAGGGAGCCTTTCCTACGAGCAGTACTTC
few,-,TRBJ1-1,TRBV18,CAGSPQRGQNTEAFF,TGTGCCGGCTCACCACAGAGGGGCCAAAACACTGAAGCTTTCTTT
-,TRBD1,TRBJ2-7,TRBV12-3/TRBV12-4,CASSSTRLTGDPYEQYF,TGTGCCAGCAGTTCAACGAGATTGACAGGGGACCCCTACGAGCAGTACTTC
once,-,TRBJ2-5,TRBV30,CAWSPSVETQYF,TGTGCCTGGAGTCCGTCTGTTGAGACCCAGTACTTC
many,TRBD1,TRBJ2-2,TRBV7-2,CASSLDRTGTGELFF,TGTGCCAGCAGCTTAGACAGGACAGGAACCGGGGAGCTGTTTTTT
many,-,TRBJ1-1,TRBV5-1,CASRMDGVNTEAFF,TGCGCCAGCAGGATGGACGGGGTGAACACTGAAGCTTTCTTT
many,-,TRBJ2-5,TRBV27,CASSSEGGTQYF,TGTGCCAGCAGTTCTGAGGGCGGGACCCAGTACTTC
few,TRBD2,TRBJ2-7,TRBV5-4,CASSLASSGRGEQYF,TGTGCCAGCAGCCTAGCGTCTAGCGGGAGGGGCGAGCAGTACTTC
few,TRBD2,TRBJ2-3,TRBV27,CATGGSGEWSDTQYF,TGTGCCACGGGGGGGTCGGGAGAGTGGTCAGATACGCAGTATTTT
many,-,TRBJ1-4,TRBV6-1,CASSEGPTNEKLFF,TGTGCCAGCAGTGAAGGACCTACTAATGAAAAACTGTTTTTT
many,-,TRBJ2-1,TRBV6-1,CASTFFGQEDNEQFF,TGTGCCAGCACCTTTTTCGGGCAGGAAGACAATGAGCAGTTCTTC
many,TRBD1,TRBJ2-7,TRBV6-5,CASSYSPLGTGVREQYF,TGTGCCAGCAGTTACTCGCCTCTCGGGACAGGGGTCCGGGAGCAGTACTTC
many,-,TRBJ2-7,TRBV9,CASSENTEPWEQYF,TGTGCCAGCAGCGAGAACACGGAGCCCTGGGAGCAGTACTTC
-,-,TRBJ1-4,TRBV20-1,CSARDRRVGHEKLFF,TGCAGTGCTAGAGATCGAAGGGTAGGGCATGAAAAACTGTTTTTT
-,TRBD2,TRBJ2-1,TRBV12-3/TRBV12-4,CASSTGGGSGQFF,TGTGCCAGCAGTACCGGGGGGGGTAGTGGGCAGTTCTTC